What follows describes a single T cell receptor (beta chain). The antigen is not known. With 60 Vbeta and 13 Jbeta primers, the PCR was carried out. Assay: immunoSEQ multiplex PCR; the TCRdb copy retains only in-frame clones and omits some. The sample lists about 160,000 clones; 75% to 80% were seen once. This record comes from a study of cytomegalovirus exposure and HLA in healthy donors. Study in general: Early released data comprised around 79 million unique TCRs from HLA-typed donors.

Germline CDR1 is MGHRA and CDR2 is YSYEKL. V lost 4 bases to trimming and J lost 0 bases, with 9 bases between them. This CDR3 is built from 14 residues. General study findings and limits: The HLA-A and HLA-B alleles of most subjects were reportedly predicted accurately from TCR beta sequences. In an earlier analysis, productive rearrangement rates for most beta V segments clustered near 87% or 30%. The study found most TCR sequences rare, yet found some public TCRs in many donors.

The chain has TRBV4-1 and TRBJ1-2; D is unclear. The origin of this receptor is a woman aged 45-60 years in good health and CMV-seropositive. Sequenced: PBMCs. The chain's CDR3 is CASSPLLANYGYTF. CDR3 nucleotide sequence: TGCGCCAGCAGCCCCCTCCTAGCTAACTATGGCTACACCTTC.